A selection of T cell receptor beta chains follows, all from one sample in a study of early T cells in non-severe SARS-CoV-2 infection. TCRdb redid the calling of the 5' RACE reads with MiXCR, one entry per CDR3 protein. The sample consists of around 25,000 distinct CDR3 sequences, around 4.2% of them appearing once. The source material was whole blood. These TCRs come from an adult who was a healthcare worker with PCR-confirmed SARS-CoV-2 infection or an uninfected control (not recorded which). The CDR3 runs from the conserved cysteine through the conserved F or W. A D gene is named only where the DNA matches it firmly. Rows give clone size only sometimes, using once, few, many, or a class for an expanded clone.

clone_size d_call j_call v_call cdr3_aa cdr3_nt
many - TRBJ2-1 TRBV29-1 CSVVGTAPHTYNEQFF TGCAGCGTTGTGGGGACCGCTCCTCACACTTACAATGAGCAGTTCTTC
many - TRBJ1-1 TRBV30 CAWSVLGADTEAFF TGTGCCTGGAGTGTATTGGGGGCCGACACTGAAGCTTTCTTT
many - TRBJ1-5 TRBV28 CASSLGGRNQPQHF TGTGCCAGCAGTTTGGGGGGACGCAATCAGCCCCAGCATTTT
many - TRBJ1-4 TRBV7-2 CASSFLAGQNEKLFF TGTGCCAGCAGCTTCTTGGCGGGACAAAATGAAAAACTGTTTTTT
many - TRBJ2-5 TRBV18 CASSPRQRREETQYF TGTGCCAGCTCACCAAGGCAGCGCAGAGAAGAGACCCAGTACTTC
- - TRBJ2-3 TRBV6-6 CASSKDRGTDTQYF TGTGCCAGCAGTAAGGACAGAGGCACAGATACGCAGTATTTT
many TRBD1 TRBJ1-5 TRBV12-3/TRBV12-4 CASRPGQGTNQPQHF TGTGCCAGCAGACCGGGACAGGGGACCAATCAGCCCCAGCATTTT
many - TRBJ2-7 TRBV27 CASSLSSGLLSYEQYF TGTGCCAGCAGTTTATCTTCGGGGCTACTGTCCTACGAGCAGTACTTC
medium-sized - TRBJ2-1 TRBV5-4 CASSLVPGTVYNEQFF TGTGCCAGCAGCTTGGTGCCGGGGACCGTCTACAATGAGCAGTTCTTC
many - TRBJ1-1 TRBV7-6 CASSLSQGTEAFF TGTGCCAGCAGCTTATCACAGGGCACTGAAGCTTTCTTT
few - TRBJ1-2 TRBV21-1 CASSKPLSTNYGYTF TGTGCCAGCAGCAAACCCCTATCAACTAACTATGGCTACACCTTC
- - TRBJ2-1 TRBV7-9 CASSLDQSSVYNEQFF TGTGCCAGCAGCTTGGACCAAAGTAGCGTTTACAATGAGCAGTTCTTC
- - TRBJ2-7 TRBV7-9 CASSLKAHEQYF TGTGCCAGCAGCCTTAAGGCCCACGAGCAGTACTTC
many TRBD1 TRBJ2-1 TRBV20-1 CSATPGGSYNEQFF TGCAGTGCTACTCCAGGGGGCTCCTACAATGAGCAGTTCTTC
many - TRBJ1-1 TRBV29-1 CSVVGGGGSNTEAFF TGCAGCGTTGTCGGTGGCGGGGGGTCGAACACTGAAGCTTTCTTT
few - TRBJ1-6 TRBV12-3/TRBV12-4 CASSTRGSYNSPLHF TGTGCCAGCAGTACTAGGGGGTCCTATAATTCACCCCTCCACTTT
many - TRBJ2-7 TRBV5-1 CASSLQQQYF TGCGCCAGCAGCCTCCAACAGCAGTACTTC
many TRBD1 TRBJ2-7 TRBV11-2 CASSLEPGGYEQYF TGTGCCAGCAGCTTAGAACCAGGGGGCTACGAGCAGTACTTC
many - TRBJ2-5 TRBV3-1 CASSPNIGWAQETQYF TGTGCCAGCAGCCCGAATATAGGTTGGGCTCAAGAGACCCAGTACTTC
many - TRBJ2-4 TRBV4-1 CASSPSRMGSKNIQYF TGCGCCAGCAGCCCTAGCCGGATGGGTTCCAAAAACATTCAGTACTTC
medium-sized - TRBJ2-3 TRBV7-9 CASILNKAASSTDTQYF TGTGCCAGCATCCTCAATAAGGCGGCTAGTAGCACAGATACGCAGTATTTT
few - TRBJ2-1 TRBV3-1 CASTQHGGRNEQFF TGTGCCAGCACCCAGCACGGGGGCCGGAATGAGCAGTTCTTC
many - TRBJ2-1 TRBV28 CASKGGNEQFF TGTGCCAGCAAAGGGGGGAATGAGCAGTTCTTC
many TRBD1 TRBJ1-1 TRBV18 CASSPQQGRDTEAFF TGTGCCAGCTCACCCCAACAGGGGCGAGACACTGAAGCTTTCTTT
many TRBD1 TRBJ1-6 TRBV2 CASSEGQGIYSPLHF TGTGCCAGCAGTGAAGGACAGGGGATATATTCACCCCTCCACTTT
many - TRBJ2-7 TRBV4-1 CASSQTRDGPYEQYF TGCGCCAGCAGCCAGACCCGGGACGGACCCTACGAGCAGTACTTC
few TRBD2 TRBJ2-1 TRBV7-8 CASSGSLAGGLNEQFF TGTGCCAGCAGCGGTAGCCTAGCGGGAGGGCTCAATGAGCAGTTCTTC
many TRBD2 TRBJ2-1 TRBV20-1 CSATPGWGAGWNEQFF TGCAGTGCCACCCCAGGTTGGGGAGCGGGGTGGAATGAGCAGTTCTTC
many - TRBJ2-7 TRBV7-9 CASSFGPSYEQYF TGTGCCAGCAGCTTTGGCCCTTCCTACGAGCAGTACTTC
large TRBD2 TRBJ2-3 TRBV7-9 CASSGHRAGGATDTQYF TGTGCCAGCAGCGGGCACCGAGCGGGAGGCGCCACAGATACGCAGTATTTT
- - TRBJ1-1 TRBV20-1 CSARHPVAEAFF TGCAGTGCTAGACATCCAGTGGCTGAAGCTTTCTTT
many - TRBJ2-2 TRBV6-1 CASSPVTTGELFF TGTGCCAGCAGCCCGGTTACCACCGGGGAGCTGTTTTTT
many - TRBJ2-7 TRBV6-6 CASSYLRPGGYEQYF TGTGCCAGCAGTTACCTCCGACCTGGGGGCTACGAGCAGTACTTC